Below, one T cell receptor beta chain is given with its context. Its specificity is not known. Trimming stripped 0 bases from V and 6 bases from J, with 14 bases between. CDR1 WNHNN and CDR2 SYGVQD come from the germline V gene (reference sequence). The CDR3 runs to 15 residues. Cells were stimulated with CMV-infected fibroblast lysates at 10 ug/mL. Memory cells lacking CD40L and CD69 with high CD45RO were sorted. These HIV-1-infected adults initiated suppressive ART in chronic infection. For at least 4 years, plasma HIV-1 RNA was undetectable (<50 copies/mL). CD4+ T cell counts exceeded 400 cells/uL; CMV serology was positive. These data are taken from a study of persistence of HIV-infected CD4 T cells. The immunoSEQ assay was version 4, run in survey mode. Sequenced by immunoSEQ multiplex PCR; TCRdb stores in-frame clones only, minus some. The sample includes about 28,000 clones, about 80% seen only once; the top ten take less than 0.95%.

General study results and limits: Compared with CD3/CD28-stimulated cells, CMV- and Gag-responding cells showed lower TCRbeta richness.

The chain carries TRBV10-1 and TRBJ1-2; D remains ambiguous. The sequences come from CD4+ T cells sorted from PBMCs after roughly 18-hour stimulation, collected from a patient who received antiretroviral therapy. The receptor was isolated from an adult woman with HIV who was CMV-seropositive. In DNA, the CDR3 is TGCGCCAGCAGTGAGTCTTTCAGCCTAAGGGATGGCTACACCTTC. Its translation: CASSESFSLRDGYTF.